This record concerns one TCR beta chain sequence. Per the authors' pipeline: Cell counts per sample came from amplifying reference gene primers. TCRdb's table, derived via immunoSEQ multiplex PCR, lists solely in-frame clones and lacks some. V and J calls and clone size follow that table, whereas D and trimming were derived from the DNA. The sample holds hundreds of thousands of clones, 80% to 90% seen once. The data are from a study of blood T cell repertoires in COVID-19. CDR1 LNHNV and CDR2 YYDKDF come from the germline V gene (reference sequence). With 5 bases clipped from V and 0 bases from J, the junction kept 21 bases outside the gene matches. This CDR3 has 21 residues.

The sequencing sample was made of PBMCs or T cells enriched from blood (not recorded which). The clonotype was recovered from a man aged 25-40 years who had recovered from COVID-19. This chain joins TRBV15 and TRBJ2-4, with TRBD1 identical over 8 bases. CDR3 protein: CATSGPPKQGVPTLAKNIQYF. The CDR3 DNA is TGTGCCACCAGCGGACCCCCAAAACAGGGGGTTCCGACATTAGCCAAAAACATTCAGTACTTC. Full variable domain (missing parts from reference TRBV15 and TRBJ2-4): DAMVIQNPRYQVTQFGKPVTLSCSQTLNHNVMYWYQQKSSQAPKLLFHYYDKDFNNEADTPDNFQSRRPNTSFCFLDIRSPGLGDTAMYLCATSGPPKQGVPTLAKNIQYFGAGTRLSVL.